The entry that follows covers one TCR beta chain sequence. This record belongs to a study of cytomegalovirus exposure and HLA in healthy donors. The PCR had 60 Vbeta and 13 Jbeta primers. Profiled with immunoSEQ multiplex PCR; TCRdb holds only in-frame clones, not every one. The data hold 150,000 to 200,000 clones, with approximately 80% observed a single time. The CDR3 has 16 residues. V lost 4 bases to trimming and J lost 5 bases, with 20 bases between them. Looked up from germline, CDR1 is MGHRA and CDR2 is YSYEKL. This TCR came from a woman younger than 30 in good health and CMV-seropositive. The rearrangement uses TRBV4-1 and TRBJ1-1, with D maybe TRBD1 (6 bases). Sequences were obtained from PBMCs. The CDR3 DNA sequence: TGCGCCAGCAGCCGGCCGGGTTTATCCAGGGGAACTGAAGCTTTCTTT. This codes for CASSRPGLSRGTEAFF.